This T cell receptor beta chain derives from a study of T cells after yellow fever vaccination. General study results and limits: The booster saw the reappearance of most primary-vaccination clones (96% CD4, 88% CD8). Overlap between CD4 and CD8 compartments was detected for a small share of clonotypes.

The germline CDR1 and CDR2 sequences are SGHTA and FQGNSA. The CDR3 consists of 14 residues. The germline V and J ends were trimmed by 5 bases and 7 bases, with 16 bases remaining between them. UMIs and a universal primer site were added when TCR cDNA was made by 5'RACE template switching. MiXCR was run by TCRdb on the 5' RACE reads, yielding one entry per CDR3 protein. The sample contains 400,000 or so distinct CDR3 sequences, roughly 6.1% of which appear only once. This clonotype was found a few times. Its antigen remains unknown. The gene calls are TRBV7-2 and TRBJ2-3; a weak D match, TRBD1 (6 bases). The material was PBMCs, obtained 5 days after the yellow fever booster vaccination. This sequence was found in a man younger than 40 who received the YFV17D yellow fever vaccine. The CDR3 region is CASSTGGSANTQYF. In DNA, the CDR3 is TGTGCCAGCAGCACTGGGGGCTCGGCGAATACGCAGTATTTT.